Following are 12 T cell receptor beta chains from one sample sequenced in a study of TIL therapy for anti-PD-1-resistant metastatic lung cancer (TCRdb year 2021). Reading the label with the study, this specimen's time point is: pre-treatment sample, taken before nivolumab and TIL therapy. TCR beta CDR3 regions were amplified from genomic DNA by bias-controlled multiplex PCR with the immunoSEQ v3 hsTCRB kit. Here the immuneACCESS table is served through TCRdb, limited to in-frame sequences with V and J called. Missing clones are a known gap in these copies; in checked studies unresolved V genes cover under half, and the rest lacks a known reason. This sample lists fewer than 60,000 clones; 86% were detected once. The ten largest clones add up to around 5% of the sample. The input for sequencing was blood, taken at baseline. The receptors derive from a person between 25 and 80 years old with non-small cell lung cancer.

This chain links TRBV28 with TRBJ2-7; 8 nucleotides line up with TRBD1. The germline V gene has CDR1 MDHEN and CDR2 SYDVKM. The CDR3 is 13 residues long. V lost 5 bases to trimming and J lost 12 bases; unmatched junction nucleotides: 12. This chain's CDR3 is CASSGDRSRRGYF. The CDR3 DNA sequence: TGTGCCAGCAGTGGGGACAGGTCCCGAAGGGGGTACTTC.

The table lists this clone with a few counts. CDR3 sequence reads: CASSPDTPSYEQYF. The DNA for the CDR3 is TGTGCCAGTAGCCCGGACACACCTAGCTACGAGCAGTACTTC. The rearrangement links TRBV19 to TRBJ2-7, with D possibly being TRBD1 (5 bases). Germline CDR1 reads LNHDA; CDR2 reads SQIVND (reference sequence). The CDR3 totals 14 residues. V gave up 6 bases and J gave up 3 bases, with 15 bases separating them.

This chain uses TRBV7-9 with TRBJ2-7, with TRBD1 matching over 10 bases. Losses at the gene ends were 2 bases for V and 3 bases for J; bases not matched to a gene: 7. This CDR3 spans 16 amino acids. Germline V gene data show CDR1 as SEHNR and CDR2 as FQNEAQ (reference sequence). The DNA of the CDR3 is TGTGCCAGCAGCTTATCAGCTGGGACAGGGGTCTACGAGCAGTACTTC. It translates to CASSLSAGTGVYEQYF.

The rearrangement uses TRBV11-2 and TRBJ2-5, with 12 bases aligning to TRBD2. Germline assignment: CDR1 SGHAT and CDR2 FQNNGV. Germline trimming cut 1 base from V and 7 bases from J; bases unmatched to any gene: 10. This CDR3 contains 17 residues. CDR3: CASSLGSRLAGEVTQYF. The CDR3 nucleotides read TGTGCCAGCAGCTTAGGGTCCCGACTAGCGGGAGAGGTGACCCAGTACTTC.

The V and J genes are TRBV27 and TRBJ2-3, with D perhaps matching TRBD1 (6 bases). The CDR3 contains 13 residues. CDR1 is MNHEY, CDR2 SMNVEV, per germline (reference sequence). Trimming cost V 4 bases and J 6 bases, with 11 bases left between them. This chain's CDR3 is CASSSYRDDTQYF. In DNA, the CDR3 is TGTGCCAGCAGTTCCTACAGGGACGATACGCAGTATTTT.

This chain uses TRBV28 with TRBJ2-1; D perhaps matches TRBD2 (5 bases). The germline V and J ends were trimmed by 10 bases and 9 bases, with 16 bases remaining between them. Germline V gives CDR1 MDHEN, CDR2 SYDVKM. The length of the CDR3 is 12 residues. CDR3: CATLARVGEQFF. The DNA of the CDR3 is TGTGCCACCCTGGCGAGGGTCGGTGAGCAGTTCTTC.

V and J are TRBV27 and TRBJ2-7; a weak D match, TRBD1 (5 bases). Trimming took off 4 bases at V and 3 bases at J, with 13 bases between the two ends. Germline values: CDR1 MNHEY, CDR2 SMNVEV (reference sequence). CDR3 length equals 14 residues. CDR3 coding DNA: TGTGCCAGCAGTTGGTCCGACAGCTACTACGAGCAGTACTTC. It codes for CASSWSDSYYEQYF.

V and J are TRBV7-2 and TRBJ2-7, with D perhaps matching TRBD1 (5 bases). The germline V gene encodes CDR1 SGHTA and CDR2 FQGNSA. Trimming shortened V by 3 bases and J by 5 bases, and 14 bases separated the two germline ends. The CDR3 extends over 14 amino acids. CDR3 sequence reads: CASSFLGQGHEQYF. In DNA form, the CDR3 reads TGTGCCAGCAGCTTCCTGGGCCAGGGCCACGAGCAGTACTTC.

The V gene is TRBV7-6, the J gene TRBJ2-7; D possibly corresponds to TRBD1 (6 bases). Germline V gene sequence: CDR1 SGHVS, CDR2 FNYEAQ. The V end was cut by 8 bases, the J end by 3 bases, with 17 bases between. CDR3 length: 14 residues. In DNA, the CDR3 is TGTGCCAGCTCCCCGGGACACCTTATCTACGAGCAGTACTTC. This encodes CASSPGHLIYEQYF.

The chain's CDR3 is CASSFSGRYNEQFF. In DNA form, the CDR3 reads TGTGCCAGCAGCTTTAGCGGGAGATACAATGAGCAGTTCTTC. This chain links TRBV7-3 with TRBJ2-1; 9 bases line up with TRBD2. The CDR3 length is 14 residues. Looked up from germline, CDR1 is SGHTA and CDR2 is FQGTGA. V gave up 3 bases and J gave up 4 bases; unmatched junction bases: 1. Drawing the rest from reference TRBV7-3 and TRBJ2-1, the complete variable domain is GAGVSQTPSNKVTEKGKYVELRCDPISGHTALYWYRQSLGQGPEFLIYFQGTGAADDSGLPNDRFFAVRPEGSVSTLKIQRTERGDSAVYLCASSFSGRYNEQFFGPGTRLTVL.

This chain uses TRBV15 with TRBJ2-1, with no clear D. The CDR3 loop spans 13 amino acids. Per the germline V gene, CDR1 is LNHNV and CDR2 is YYDKDF (reference sequence). V was clipped by 0 bases and J by 6 bases, with 6 bases between them. This CDR3 reads CATSRDAGNEQFF. Here the CDR3 DNA reads TGTGCCACCAGCAGAGATGCTGGCAATGAGCAGTTCTTC.

CDR3 DNA: TGTGCCAGCAGCTTATGGAACACTGAAGCTTTCTTT. It codes for CASSLWNTEAFF. V gene TRBV7-2 combines with J gene TRBJ1-1; D not certain. CDR1 SGHTA and CDR2 FQGNSA come from the germline V gene. This CDR3 has 12 amino acids. V was clipped by 2 bases and J by 1 base, with 2 bases between them.